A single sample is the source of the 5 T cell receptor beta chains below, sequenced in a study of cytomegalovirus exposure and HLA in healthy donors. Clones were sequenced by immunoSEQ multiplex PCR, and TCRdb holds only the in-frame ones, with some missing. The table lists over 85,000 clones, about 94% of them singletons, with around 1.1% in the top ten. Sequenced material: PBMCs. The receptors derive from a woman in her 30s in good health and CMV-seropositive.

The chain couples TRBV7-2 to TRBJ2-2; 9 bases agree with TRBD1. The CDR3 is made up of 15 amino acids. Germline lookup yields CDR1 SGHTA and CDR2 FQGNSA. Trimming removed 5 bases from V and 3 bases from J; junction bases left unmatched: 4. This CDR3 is CASSTQGADTGELFF. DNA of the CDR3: TGTGCCAGCAGCACACAGGGGGCTGACACCGGGGAGCTGTTTTTT.

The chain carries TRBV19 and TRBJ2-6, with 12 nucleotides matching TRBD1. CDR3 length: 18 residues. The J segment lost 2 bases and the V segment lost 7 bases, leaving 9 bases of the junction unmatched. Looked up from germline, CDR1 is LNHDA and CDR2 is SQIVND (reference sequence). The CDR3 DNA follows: TGTGCCAGTACTCACTCCGGGACAGGGGGCGCTGGGGCCAACGTCCTGACTTTC. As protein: CASTHSGTGGAGANVLTF.

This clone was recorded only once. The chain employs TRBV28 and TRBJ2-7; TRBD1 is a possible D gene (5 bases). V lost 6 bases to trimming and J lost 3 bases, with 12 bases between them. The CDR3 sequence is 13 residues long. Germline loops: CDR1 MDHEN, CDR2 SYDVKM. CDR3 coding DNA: TGTGCCAGCAGGCCCGGACACGTCTACGAGCAGTACTTC. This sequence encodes CASRPGHVYEQYF.

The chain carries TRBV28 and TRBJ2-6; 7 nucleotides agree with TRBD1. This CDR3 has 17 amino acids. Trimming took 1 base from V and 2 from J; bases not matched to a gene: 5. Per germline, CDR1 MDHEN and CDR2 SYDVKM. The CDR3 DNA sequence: TGTGCCAGCAGTTTATTACAGGGGTGGGCTGGGGCCAACGTCCTGACTTTC. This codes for CASSLLQGWAGANVLTF.

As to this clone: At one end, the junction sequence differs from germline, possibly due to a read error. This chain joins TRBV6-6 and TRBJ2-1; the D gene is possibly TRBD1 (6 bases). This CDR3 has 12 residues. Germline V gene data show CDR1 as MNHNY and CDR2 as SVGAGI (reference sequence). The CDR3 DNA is TGCGGTATCCGGGACACTTACAATGAGCAGTTCTTC. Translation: CGIRDTYNEQFF.